These 21 T cell receptor beta chains were all obtained from the same sample, sequenced in a study of blood T cell repertoires in COVID-19. TCRdb's table, derived via immunoSEQ multiplex PCR, lists solely in-frame clones and lacks some. The repertoire has more than 95,000 clones, about four fifths of them found once; the top ten carry roughly 3.4%. Input material: peripheral blood. The origin of the receptors is a woman aged 80 or over with active or convalescent COVID-19.

The rearrangement uses TRBV29-1 and TRBJ2-1; 9 bases map to TRBD2. CDR1 is SQVTM and CDR2 is ANQGSEA in the germline V gene. This CDR3 comprises 16 residues. After removal of 2 bases from V and 3 bases from J, the junction contained 8 bases not matched to a gene. The CDR3 coding sequence is TGCAGCGTTGAAAGAGGACTAGCGAACCTCTACAATGAGCAGTTCTTC. It specifies CSVERGLANLYNEQFF.

The chain links TRBV12-3 or TRBV12-4 to TRBJ1-1; tentative D call: TRBD1 (6 bases). The CDR3 is 12 amino acids. Trimming stripped 1 base from V and 11 bases from J, with 11 bases between. The CDR3 loop is CASSLGGQWAFF. As DNA, the CDR3 is TGTGCCAGCAGTTTAGGGGGACAATGGGCTTTCTTT.

The gene calls are TRBV5-4 and TRBJ2-5; unclear D gene. Per the germline V gene, CDR1 is SGHNT and CDR2 is YYREEE (reference sequence). CDR3 size: 14 residues. The V end lost 3 bases, the J end lost 3 bases, and 12 bases lay between the germline ends. The CDR3 is CASSSTRTEETQYF. Here the CDR3 DNA reads TGTGCCAGCAGCTCGACACGTACCGAAGAGACCCAGTACTTC. Full variable domain (remainder filled in from reference TRBV5-4 and TRBJ2-5): ETGVTQSPTHLIKTRGQQVTLRCSSQSGHNTVSWYQQALGQGPQFIFQYYREEENGRGNFPPRFSGLQFPNYSSELNVNALELDDSALYLCASSSTRTEETQYFGPGTRLLVL.

This clone occurred once. V gene TRBV2 combines with J gene TRBJ2-5; TRBD2 might be the D (8 bases). The CDR3 runs 15 residues. The V end lost 3 bases, the J end lost 9 bases, and 20 bases lay between the germline ends. Germline-derived CDR1 and CDR2 are SNHLY and FYNNEI. The CDR3 sequence is CASSDGAGATGAQYF. DNA of the CDR3: TGTGCCAGCAGTGATGGAGCGGGGGCCACAGGGGCCCAGTACTTC.

Here the CDR3 DNA reads TGTGCCACCAGTGGCAGAGGAGTGAACACTGAAGCTTTCTTT. Protein product: CATSGRGVNTEAFF. The chain couples TRBV24-1 to TRBJ1-1; D gene uncertain. V was cut by 5 bases and J by 0 bases, with 9 bases left in between. CDR3 length equals 14 residues. Looked up from germline, CDR1 is KGHDR and CDR2 is SFDVKD.

The J gene is TRBJ1-2, the V gene TRBV2; weak D call: TRBD1 (5 bases). Germline-derived CDR1 and CDR2 are SNHLY and FYNNEI. Trimming pared 9 bases from V and 1 base from J, leaving 15 bases between. The CDR3 runs to 14 residues. The CDR3 here is CASPTTGGNYGYTF. CDR3 sequence (DNA): TGTGCCAGTCCCACTACAGGTGGTAACTATGGCTACACCTTC.

The CDR3 bases are TGTGCCACCAGCAGAGGGGCGGCGGGGTGGAAGTACTTC. Translating it yields CATSRGAAGWKYF. The chain has TRBV15 and TRBJ2-7, with TRBD2 as a possible D gene (6 bases). Between the trimmed V and J ends, which lost 1 base and 11 bases, there was a span of 15 bases. CDR1 and CDR2 from the germline V gene are LNHNV and YYDKDF (reference sequence). This CDR3 spans 13 amino acids.

V usage is TRBV3-1 (or the pseudogene TRBV3-2) and J usage is TRBJ1-1; no firm D call. This CDR3 comprises 14 residues. Per the germline V gene, CDR1 is LGHDT and CDR2 is YNNKEL (reference sequence). The germline V and J ends were trimmed by 0 bases and 3 bases, with 8 bases remaining between them. CDR3 region: CASSQDQAYTEAFF. The CDR3 DNA reads as TGTGCCAGCAGCCAAGATCAGGCCTACACTGAAGCTTTCTTT.

V is TRBV12-3 or TRBV12-4 and J is TRBJ1-5; perhaps TRBD1 as D (5 bases). The CDR3 contains 13 residues. Trimming took 2 bases from V and 7 from J, leaving 9 bases between them. CDR3 region: CASSLPGEQPQHF. As DNA, the CDR3 is TGTGCCAGCAGTTTACCGGGGGAGCAGCCCCAGCATTTT.

This clone was counted between two and nine times. This chain connects TRBV9 to TRBJ1-4; 9 bases agree with TRBD1. J lost 2 bases, V lost 3 bases, and 8 bases had no gene match. Per germline, CDR1 SGDLS and CDR2 YYNGEE. The CDR3 runs 17 residues. The chain's CDR3 is CASSETGGKVTNEKLFF. In nucleotides, the CDR3 is TGTGCCAGCAGCGAGACAGGGGGTAAGGTGACTAATGAAAAACTGTTTTTT.

V and J are TRBV28 and TRBJ1-4; D is ambiguous. The CDR3 extends over 11 amino acids. V lost 3 bases and J 8 bases, leaving 4 bases between the germline ends. CDR1 and CDR2 from the germline V gene are MDHEN and SYDVKM. The CDR3, as DNA: TGTGCCAGCAGTTTGAGGGAAAAACTGTTTTTT. It translates to CASSLREKLFF.

V and J are TRBV19 and TRBJ1-4; D is perhaps TRBD1 (5 bases). Deletions cut 3 bases from V and 7 bases from J, with 12 bases between. The germline V gene encodes CDR1 LNHDA and CDR2 SQIVND (reference sequence). CDR3 length: 14 amino acids. The CDR3 region is CASSIRRGSEKLFF. Here the CDR3 DNA reads TGTGCCAGTAGTATTCGTAGGGGAAGTGAAAAACTGTTTTTT.

Only one count was recorded for this clone. The gene calls are TRBV28 and TRBJ1-2; 8 nucleotides align to TRBD1. Losses at the gene ends were 5 bases for V and 7 bases for J; bases not matched to a gene: 6. Germline V gives CDR1 MDHEN, CDR2 SYDVKM. The CDR3 runs 13 residues. The CDR3 DNA sequence: TGTGCCAGCAGTCGACAGGGGATCGGTGGCTACACCTTC. The encoded protein is CASSRQGIGGYTF.

V usage is TRBV10-3 and J usage is TRBJ1-4, with D unclear. V dropped 0 bases and J dropped 5 bases, with 13 bases sitting between them. CDR1 is ENHRY and CDR2 is SYGVKD in the germline V gene. The CDR3 is 16 amino acids. In DNA, the CDR3 is TGTGCCATCAGTGAGTCGAGGGCTTCGGAGAATGAAAAACTGTTTTTT. Encoded protein: CAISESRASENEKLFF.

This chain connects TRBV18 to TRBJ2-1; TRBD2 might be the D (5 bases). Germline V gene sequence: CDR1 KGHSH, CDR2 LQKENI. V was shortened by 1 base and J by 9 bases, with 10 bases between the two germline ends. The CDR3 loop spans 13 amino acids. The CDR3 DNA reads as TGTGCCAGCTCACCACTCGGGAAGAGTGAGCAGTTCTTC. It translates to CASSPLGKSEQFF. Filled out from reference TRBV18 and TRBJ2-1, the complete variable domain reads NAGVMQNPRHLVRRRGQEARLRCSPMKGHSHVYWYRQLPEEGLKFMVYLQKENIIDESGMPKERFSAEFPKEGPSILRIQQVVRGDSAAYFCASSPLGKSEQFFGPGTRLTVL.

The chain joins TRBV7-6 to TRBJ2-3, with TRBD2 matching 10 bases. The junction had 12 bases not matched to a gene; V was cut back by 5 bases and J by 7 bases. The CDR3 contains 16 residues. Germline CDR1 SGHVS, CDR2 FNYEAQ. CDR3 sequence (DNA): TGTGCCAGCAGCCCACAACGACTAGCGGGCGGGTATACGCAGTATTTT. This codes for CASSPQRLAGGYTQYF.

As to this clone: The sample contains more than one DNA sequence encoding this CDR3. V is TRBV5-1 and J is TRBJ2-2; 8 bases are a match to TRBD1. V lost 3 bases and J lost 4; bases outside the gene matches: 5. The germline V gene has CDR1 SGHRS and CDR2 YFSETQ. There are 15 residues in the CDR3. CDR3 in DNA: TGCGCCAGCAGCTCGGACAGGGTGGGCACCGGGGAGCTGTTTTTT. It specifies CASSSDRVGTGELFF. The full variable domain, its missing parts supplied by reference TRBV5-1 and TRBJ2-2, is KAGVTQTPRYLIKTRGQQVTLSCSPISGHRSVSWYQQTPGQGLQFLFEYFSETQRNKGNFPGRFSGRQFSNSRSEMNVSTLELGDSALYLCASSSDRVGTGELFFGEGSRLTVL.

V is TRBV5-1 and J is TRBJ2-7; the D gene is possibly TRBD2 (6 bases). CDR3 length equals 15 residues. Germline CDR1 SGHRS, CDR2 YFSETQ. V lost 6 bases to trimming and J lost 2 bases, with 18 bases between them. The chain's CDR3 is CASTTQVGGPYEQYF. CDR3 DNA: TGCGCCAGCACAACCCAAGTCGGGGGTCCCTACGAGCAGTACTTC.

This rearrangement joins TRBV4-1 to TRBJ2-1; 8 bases are shared with TRBD2. CDR3 length: 16 residues. Germline assignment: CDR1 MGHRA and CDR2 YSYEKL. Trimming removed 1 base from V and 1 base from J; junction bases left unmatched: 3. The CDR3 protein is CASSQVLAGSYNEQFF. CDR3 DNA: TGCGCCAGCAGCCAAGTGTTAGCGGGGTCCTACAATGAGCAGTTCTTC.

CDR3 nucleotides: TGTGCCAGCAGCAAGCTAGCGGGAGGCCGCCGCACGTCCTACAATGAGCAGTTCTTC. Residues: CASSKLAGGRRTSYNEQFF. This chain joins TRBV6-2 or TRBV6-3 and TRBJ2-1; TRBD2 aligns across 11 bases. The germline V gene encodes CDR1 MNHEY and CDR2 SVGEGT. CDR3 length: 19 residues. The junction had 14 bases not matched to a gene; V was cut back by 6 bases and J by 1 base.

The chain is built from TRBV9 and TRBJ1-2, with D perhaps matching TRBD1 (6 bases). Trimming took 4 bases from V and 8 from J, leaving 18 bases between them. CDR3 size: 14 residues. CDR1 and CDR2 (germline): SGDLS, YYNGEE. In DNA, the CDR3 is TGTGCCAGCAGCCAGGGGACCGGTTACGTCGGCTACACCTTC. This codes for CASSQGTGYVGYTF. The whole variable domain, filled in from reference TRBV9 and TRBJ1-2, reads DSGVTQTPKHLITATGQRVTLRCSPRSGDLSVYWYQQSLDQGLQFLIQYYNGEERAKGNILERFSAQQFPDLHSELNLSSLELGDSALYFCASSQGTGYVGYTFGSGTRLTVV.